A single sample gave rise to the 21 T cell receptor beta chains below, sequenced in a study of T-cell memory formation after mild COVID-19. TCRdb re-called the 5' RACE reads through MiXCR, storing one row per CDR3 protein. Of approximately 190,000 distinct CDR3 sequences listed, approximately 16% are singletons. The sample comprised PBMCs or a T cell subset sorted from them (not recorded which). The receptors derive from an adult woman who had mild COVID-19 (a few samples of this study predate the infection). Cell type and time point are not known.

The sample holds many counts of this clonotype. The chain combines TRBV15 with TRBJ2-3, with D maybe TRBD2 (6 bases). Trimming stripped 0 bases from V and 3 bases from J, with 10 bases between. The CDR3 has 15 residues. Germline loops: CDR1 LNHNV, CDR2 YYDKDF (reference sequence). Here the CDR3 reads CATSRDGGSTDTQYF. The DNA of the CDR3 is TGTGCCACCAGCAGAGATGGGGGGAGTACAGATACGCAGTATTTT.

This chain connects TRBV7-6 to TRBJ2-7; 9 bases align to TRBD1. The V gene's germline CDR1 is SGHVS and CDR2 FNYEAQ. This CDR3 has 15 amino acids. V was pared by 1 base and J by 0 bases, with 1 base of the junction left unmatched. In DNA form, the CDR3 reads TGTGCCAGCAGCTTAGACAGGGGGCACTCCTACGAGCAGTACTTC. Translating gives CASSLDRGHSYEQYF.

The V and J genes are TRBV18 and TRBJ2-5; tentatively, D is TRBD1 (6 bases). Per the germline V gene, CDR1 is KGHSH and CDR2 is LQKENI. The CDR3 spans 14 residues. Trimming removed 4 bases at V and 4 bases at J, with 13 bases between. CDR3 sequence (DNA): TGTGCCAGCTCACTCCTACAGGGTGGAGAGACCCAGTACTTC. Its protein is CASSLLQGGETQYF.

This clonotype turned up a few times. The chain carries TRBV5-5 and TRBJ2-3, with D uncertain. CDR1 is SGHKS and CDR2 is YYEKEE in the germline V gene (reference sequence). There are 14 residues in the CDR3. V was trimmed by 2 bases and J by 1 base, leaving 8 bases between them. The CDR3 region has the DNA TGTGCCAGCAGCTTTACCACTGGCACAGATACGCAGTATTTT. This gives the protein CASSFTTGTDTQYF.

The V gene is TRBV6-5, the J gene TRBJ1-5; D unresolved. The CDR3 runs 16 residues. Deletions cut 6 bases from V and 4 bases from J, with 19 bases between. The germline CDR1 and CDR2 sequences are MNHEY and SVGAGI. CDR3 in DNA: TGTGCCAGCAGACCCGGGGTACACCCGGGGAATCAGCCCCAGCATTTT. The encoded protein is CASRPGVHPGNQPQHF.

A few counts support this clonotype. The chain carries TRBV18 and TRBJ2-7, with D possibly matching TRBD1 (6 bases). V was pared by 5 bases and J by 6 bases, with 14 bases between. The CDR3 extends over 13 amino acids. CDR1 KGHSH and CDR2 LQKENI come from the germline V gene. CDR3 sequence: CASSVQGTGEQYF. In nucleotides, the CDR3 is TGTGCCAGCTCAGTACAGGGAACTGGCGAGCAGTACTTC.

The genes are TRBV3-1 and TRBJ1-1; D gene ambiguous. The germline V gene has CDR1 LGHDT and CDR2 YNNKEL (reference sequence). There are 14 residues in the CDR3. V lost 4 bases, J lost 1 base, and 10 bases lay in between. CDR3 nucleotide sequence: TGTGCCAGCAGCCGGCTGAAAGAGAACACTGAAGCTTTCTTT. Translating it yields CASSRLKENTEAFF.

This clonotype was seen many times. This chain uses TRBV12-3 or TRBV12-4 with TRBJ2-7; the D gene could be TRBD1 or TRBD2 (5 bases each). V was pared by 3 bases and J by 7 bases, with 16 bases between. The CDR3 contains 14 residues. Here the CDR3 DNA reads TGTGCCAGCAGTTTCCTGAAGCCTGAGGGGGAGCAGTACTTC. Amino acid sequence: CASSFLKPEGEQYF.

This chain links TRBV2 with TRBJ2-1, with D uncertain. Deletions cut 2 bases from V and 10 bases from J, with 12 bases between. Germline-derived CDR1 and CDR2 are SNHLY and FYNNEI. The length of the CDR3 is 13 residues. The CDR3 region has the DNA TGTGCCAGCAGTGAATGGGATGTGGGGGAGCAGTTCTTC. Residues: CASSEWDVGEQFF.

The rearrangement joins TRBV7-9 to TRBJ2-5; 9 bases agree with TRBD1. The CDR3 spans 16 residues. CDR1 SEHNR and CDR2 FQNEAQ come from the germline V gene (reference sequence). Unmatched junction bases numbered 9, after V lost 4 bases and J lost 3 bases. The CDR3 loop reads CASSSYGTGQEETQYF. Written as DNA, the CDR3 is TGTGCCAGCAGCTCTTACGGGACAGGGCAAGAAGAGACCCAGTACTTC.

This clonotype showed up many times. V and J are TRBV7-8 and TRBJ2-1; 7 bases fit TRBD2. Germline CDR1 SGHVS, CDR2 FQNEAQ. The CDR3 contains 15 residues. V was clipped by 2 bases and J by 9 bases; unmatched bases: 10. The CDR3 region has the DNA TGTGCCAGCAGCTTACAACATCGGGAGGTCGTTGAGCAGTTCTTC. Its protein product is CASSLQHREVVEQFF. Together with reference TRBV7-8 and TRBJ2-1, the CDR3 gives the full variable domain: GAGVSQSPRYKVAKRGQDVALRCDPISGHVSLFWYQQALGQGPEFLTYFQNEAQLDKSGLPSDRFFAERPEGSVSTLKIQRTQQEDSAVYLCASSLQHREVVEQFFGPGTRLTVL.

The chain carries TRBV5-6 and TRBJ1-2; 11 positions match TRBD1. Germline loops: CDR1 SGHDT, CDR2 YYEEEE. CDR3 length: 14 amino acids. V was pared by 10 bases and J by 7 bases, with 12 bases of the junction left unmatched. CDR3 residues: CASGRRDRGAGYTF. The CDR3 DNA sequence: TGTGCCTCCGGGAGGCGGGACAGGGGGGCTGGCTACACCTTC. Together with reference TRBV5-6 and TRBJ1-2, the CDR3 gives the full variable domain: DAGVTQSPTHLIKTRGQQVTLRCSPKSGHDTVSWYQQALGQGPQFIFQYYEEEERQRGNFPDRFSGHQFPNYSSELNVNALLLGDSALYLCASGRRDRGAGYTFGSGTRLTVV.

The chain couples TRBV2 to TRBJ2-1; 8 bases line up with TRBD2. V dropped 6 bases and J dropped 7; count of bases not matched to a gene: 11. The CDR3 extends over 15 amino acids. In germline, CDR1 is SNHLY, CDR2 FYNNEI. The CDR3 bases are TGTGCCAGCAGCGAGTCCCCGCGGGGGGAGAATGAGCAGTTCTTC. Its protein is CASSESPRGENEQFF.

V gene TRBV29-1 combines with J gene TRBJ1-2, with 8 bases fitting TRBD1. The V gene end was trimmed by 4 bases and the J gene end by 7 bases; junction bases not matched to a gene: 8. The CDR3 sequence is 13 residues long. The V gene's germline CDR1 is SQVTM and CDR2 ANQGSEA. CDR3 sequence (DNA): TGCAGCGTTGGACAGGGGACCAGCAGTGGCTACACCTTC. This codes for CSVGQGTSSGYTF.

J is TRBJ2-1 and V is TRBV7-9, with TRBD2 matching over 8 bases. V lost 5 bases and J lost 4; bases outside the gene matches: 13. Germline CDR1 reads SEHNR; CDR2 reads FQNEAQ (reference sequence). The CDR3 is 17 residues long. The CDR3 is CASSPVTSGQGYNEQFF. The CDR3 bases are TGTGCCAGCAGCCCCGTTACTAGCGGTCAGGGGTACAATGAGCAGTTCTTC.

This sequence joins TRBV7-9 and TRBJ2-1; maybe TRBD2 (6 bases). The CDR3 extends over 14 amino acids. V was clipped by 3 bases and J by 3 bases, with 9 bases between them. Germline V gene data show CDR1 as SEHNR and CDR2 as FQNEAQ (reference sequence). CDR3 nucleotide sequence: TGTGCCAGCAGCTTTCAGCGGGTCTACAATGAGCAGTTCTTC. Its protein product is CASSFQRVYNEQFF.

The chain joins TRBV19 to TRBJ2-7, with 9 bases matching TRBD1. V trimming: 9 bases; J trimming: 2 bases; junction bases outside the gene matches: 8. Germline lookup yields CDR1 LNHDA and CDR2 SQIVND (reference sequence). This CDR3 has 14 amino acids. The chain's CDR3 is CASLQDRGTYEQYF. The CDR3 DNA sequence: TGTGCCAGCCTCCAGGACAGGGGAACCTACGAGCAGTACTTC.

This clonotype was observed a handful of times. This chain's CDR3 is CASSYSSVGLLIENGYTF. The CDR3 nucleotides are TGTGCCAGCAGTTACTCATCGGTCGGACTGTTGATCGAAAACGGCTACACCTTC. The chain joins TRBV6-5 to TRBJ1-2, with D uncertain. Germline V gives CDR1 MNHEY, CDR2 SVGAGI. The CDR3 is made up of 18 amino acids. V was shortened by 0 bases and J by 8 bases, with 25 bases between the two germline ends.

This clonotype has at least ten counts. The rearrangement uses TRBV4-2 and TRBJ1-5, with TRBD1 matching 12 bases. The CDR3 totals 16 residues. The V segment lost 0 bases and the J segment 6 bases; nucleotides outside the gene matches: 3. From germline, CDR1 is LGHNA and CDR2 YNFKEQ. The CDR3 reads CASSQDGTGGTQPQHF. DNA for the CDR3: TGTGCCAGCAGCCAAGACGGGACAGGGGGCACTCAGCCCCAGCATTTT.

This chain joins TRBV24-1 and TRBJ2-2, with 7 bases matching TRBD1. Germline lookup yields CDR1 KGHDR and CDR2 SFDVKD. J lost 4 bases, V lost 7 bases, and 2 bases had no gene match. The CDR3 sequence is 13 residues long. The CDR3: CATSDRVTGELFF. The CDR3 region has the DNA TGTGCCACCAGCGACAGGGTCACCGGGGAGCTGTTTTTT.

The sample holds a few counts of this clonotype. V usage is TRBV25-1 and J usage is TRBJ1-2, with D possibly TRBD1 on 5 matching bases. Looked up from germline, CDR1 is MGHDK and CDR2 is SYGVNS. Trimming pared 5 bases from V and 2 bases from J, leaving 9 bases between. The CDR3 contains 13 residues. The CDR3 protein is CASSRTRNYGYTF. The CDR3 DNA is TGTGCCAGCAGTCGGACAAGGAACTATGGCTACACCTTC.